These 18 T cell receptor beta chains share one sample of origin, sequenced in a study of vaccination effects on CD4 cells after COVID-19. Before sequencing took place, the ViraFEST assay used viral peptide pools to expand antigen-specific CD4+ T cells. With about ten days of culture completed, CD4+ T cells were isolated. The participants, recipients of two vaccine doses, got either BNT162b2 or mRNA-1273. Assay used: immunoSEQ multiplex PCR; TCRdb lists only in-frame clones, some missing. The sample contains 80,000 to 95,000 clones, over 70% of which appear only once. These receptors have no identified antigens. The material was CD4+ T cells from PBMCs cultured with HCoV-OC43 spike peptides, obtained after COVID-19 vaccination. Specified subset: HCoV-OC43 spike overlapping peptide pool stimulation. All receptors come from a human donor who received a COVID-19 vaccine.

The chain combines TRBV10-2 with TRBJ1-2; a weak D match, TRBD1 (6 bases). V dropped 7 bases and J dropped 3 bases, with 12 bases sitting between them. The CDR3 runs 13 residues. The germline V gene encodes CDR1 WSHSY and CDR2 SAAADI. CDR3 nucleotide sequence: TGCGCCAGCACACAGGGTTTCGACTATGGCTACACCTTC. Protein sequence: CASTQGFDYGYTF.

The genes are TRBV28 and TRBJ1-1; 10 positions match TRBD1. This CDR3 contains 15 residues. CDR1 is MDHEN, CDR2 SYDVKM, per germline. The junction had 8 bases not matched to a gene; V was cut back by 4 bases and J by 6 bases. CDR3 loop: CASSSSGTGVPEAFF. DNA of the CDR3: TGTGCCAGCAGTTCGTCCGGGACAGGGGTCCCTGAAGCTTTCTTT. Looking up the rest from reference TRBV28 and TRBJ1-1 gives the full variable domain: DVKVTQSSRYLVKRTGEKVFLECVQDMDHENMFWYRQDPGLGLRLIYFSYDVKMKEKGDIPEGYSVSREKKERFSLILESASTNQTSMYLCASSSSGTGVPEAFFGQGTRLTVV.

The gene calls are TRBV7-9 and TRBJ2-5; 11 bases fit TRBD2. With V trimmed by 4 bases and J by 2 bases, 6 bases remained unmatched. The CDR3 is 16 amino acids. CDR1 is SEHNR, CDR2 FQNEAQ, per germline (reference sequence). Written as DNA, the CDR3 is TGTGCCAGCAGCTCACTAGCGGGGGTGCTACAAGAGACCCAGTACTTC. Translated, it gives CASSSLAGVLQETQYF.

The J gene is TRBJ1-5, the V gene TRBV30, with D unresolved. From germline, CDR1 is GTSNPN and CDR2 SVGIG (reference sequence). CDR3 length: 13 residues. Trimming took 2 bases from V and 4 from J, leaving 9 bases between them. This CDR3 is CAWSPDFNQPQHF. The CDR3 DNA follows: TGTGCCTGGAGTCCAGATTTTAATCAGCCCCAGCATTTT.

This clone was found a few times. CDR3 in DNA: TGCGCCAGCAGCCAAGGGCCGGGCGGGGAGCTGTTTTTT. Protein sequence: CASSQGPGGELFF. The chain joins TRBV4-1 to TRBJ2-2; D not certain. The V gene's germline CDR1 is MGHRA and CDR2 YSYEKL. The CDR3 runs to 13 residues. The V end lost 1 base, the J end lost 7 bases, and 7 bases lay between the germline ends.

The CDR3: CASWYDRRMNTEAFF. CDR3 DNA: TGTGCCAGCTGGTACGACAGACGCATGAACACTGAAGCTTTCTTT. The chain links TRBV27 to TRBJ1-1; possible D gene TRBD1, 5 bases. Trimming stripped 8 bases from V and 0 bases from J, with 16 bases between. CDR1 MNHEY and CDR2 SMNVEV come from the germline V gene (reference sequence). The CDR3 loop spans 15 amino acids.

The CDR3 loop is CASRNRAGTEAFF. The CDR3, as DNA: TGCGCCAGCAGAAACAGGGCTGGCACTGAAGCTTTCTTT. The chain recombines TRBV10-2 with TRBJ1-1, with D possibly matching TRBD1 (6 bases). CDR1 and CDR2 from the germline V gene are WSHSY and SAAADI. V dropped 6 bases and J dropped 4 bases, with 12 bases sitting between them. This CDR3 comprises 13 residues.

The chain has TRBV3-1 (or the pseudogene TRBV3-2) and TRBJ2-5; 10 nucleotides match TRBD2. CDR1 is LGHDT and CDR2 is YNNKEL in the germline V gene (reference sequence). The CDR3 is 15 residues long. The ends lost 8 bases at V and 5 bases at J; junction bases unmatched: 11. CDR3 sequence: CASVRAGGPWETQYF. DNA of the CDR3: TGTGCCAGCGTCAGAGCGGGGGGGCCCTGGGAGACCCAGTACTTC.

The rearrangement uses TRBV20-1 and TRBJ1-4; D uncertain. The CDR3 consists of 11 residues. Trimming took 3 bases from V and 8 from J, leaving 7 bases between them. The V gene's germline CDR1 is DFQATT and CDR2 SNEGSKA (reference sequence). The CDR3 reads CSASPSEKLFF. The CDR3 nucleotides are TGCAGTGCTAGTCCGTCCGAAAAACTGTTTTTT.

V is TRBV5-1 and J is TRBJ2-5, with 11 positions matching TRBD2. V dropped 5 bases and J dropped 5; count of bases not matched to a gene: 8. Germline V gene data show CDR1 as SGHRS and CDR2 as YFSETQ. The CDR3 spans 15 residues. The CDR3 nucleotides are TGCGCCAGCAGTGCAGTAGCGGGGGGGCCTGAGACCCAGTACTTC. This codes for CASSAVAGGPETQYF.

The rearrangement links TRBV2 to TRBJ2-7; 8 bases map to TRBD1. The CDR3 extends over 12 amino acids. Germline lookup yields CDR1 SNHLY and CDR2 FYNNEI. The trim removed 6 bases at V and 6 bases at J, leaving 4 bases unmatched. CDR3 protein: CASRAQGAEQYV. In DNA, the CDR3 is TGTGCCAGCAGGGCTCAGGGGGCCGAGCAGTACGTC.

The chain links TRBV11-1 to TRBJ2-1; 9 positions match TRBD2. The germline gives CDR1 SGHAT, CDR2 FQDESV (reference sequence). This CDR3 region has 16 residues. The trim removed 5 bases at V and 9 bases at J, leaving 14 bases unmatched. CDR3 region: CASSPRVAGGRTEQFF. CDR3 DNA sequence: TGTGCCAGCAGCCCCCGAGTTGCGGGGGGGCGCACTGAGCAGTTCTTC.

This CDR3 is CASSPLMDTTKLFF. DNA for the CDR3: TGTGCCAGCTCACCCTTAATGGACACGACAAAACTGTTTTTT. This rearrangement joins TRBV18 to TRBJ1-4; D is possibly TRBD1 (5 bases). CDR1 KGHSH and CDR2 LQKENI come from the germline V gene. The length of the CDR3 is 14 residues. With 3 bases removed from V and 10 bases from J, the gap between germline ends came to 15 bases.

The genes are TRBV5-1 and TRBJ1-1; D might be TRBD1 (5 bases). Germline CDR1 is SGHRS and CDR2 is YFSETQ. This CDR3 spans 14 amino acids. V gave up 4 bases and J gave up 4 bases, with 14 bases separating them. Here the CDR3 reads CASSRTGVGTEAFF. CDR3 DNA: TGCGCCAGCAGCCGGACGGGGGTGGGCACTGAAGCTTTCTTT.

The chain combines TRBV11-2 with TRBJ2-1; TRBD1 aligns across 9 bases. CDR3 length: 17 residues. The V gene end was trimmed by 6 bases and the J gene end by 4 bases; junction bases not matched to a gene: 13. Germline V lookup: CDR1 SGHAT, CDR2 FQNNGV. The CDR3 DNA follows: TGTGCCAGCAGGACAGACAGGGGGTATATGAAGTACAATGAGCAGTTCTTC. It codes for CASRTDRGYMKYNEQFF.

The chain employs TRBV5-1 and TRBJ1-2; no clear D gene. The V and J ends lost 4 bases and 4 bases respectively, with 17 bases between them. This CDR3 contains 15 residues. The germline gives CDR1 SGHRS, CDR2 YFSETQ. The CDR3 nucleotides are TGCGCCAGCAGCCCCCTTGGCGGGTATTCCTATGGCTACACCTTC. Translated: CASSPLGGYSYGYTF.

The chain combines TRBV5-1 with TRBJ2-3; D remains unclear. Trimming removed 7 bases from V and 0 bases from J, with 3 bases in between. This CDR3 region has 11 residues. The germline V gene encodes CDR1 SGHRS and CDR2 YFSETQ. CDR3 sequence reads: CASRSTDTQYF. DNA for the CDR3: TGCGCCAGCCGAAGCACAGATACGCAGTATTTT.

The gene calls are TRBV11-2 and TRBJ2-5, with a weak D call TRBD2 (5 bases). The CDR3 runs 12 residues. From germline, CDR1 is SGHAT and CDR2 FQNNGV. Deletions cut 5 bases from V and 2 bases from J, with 6 bases between. This CDR3 reads CASSRGQETQYF. CDR3 sequence (DNA): TGTGCCAGCAGCCGGGGACAAGAGACCCAGTACTTC.